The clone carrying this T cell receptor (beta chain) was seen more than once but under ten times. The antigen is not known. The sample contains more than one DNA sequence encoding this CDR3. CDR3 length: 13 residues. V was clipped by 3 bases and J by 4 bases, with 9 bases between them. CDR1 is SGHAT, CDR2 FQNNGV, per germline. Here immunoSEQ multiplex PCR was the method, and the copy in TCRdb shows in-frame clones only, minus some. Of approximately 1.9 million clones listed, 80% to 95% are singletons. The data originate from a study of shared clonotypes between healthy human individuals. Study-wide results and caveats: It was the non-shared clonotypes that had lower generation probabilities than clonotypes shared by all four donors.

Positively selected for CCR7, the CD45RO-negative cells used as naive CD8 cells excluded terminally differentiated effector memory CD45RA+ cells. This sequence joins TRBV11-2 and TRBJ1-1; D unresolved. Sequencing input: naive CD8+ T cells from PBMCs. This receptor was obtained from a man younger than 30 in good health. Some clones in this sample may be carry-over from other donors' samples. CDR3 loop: CASSLGTGTEAFF. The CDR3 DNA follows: TGTGCCAGCAGCTTGGGCACCGGCACTGAAGCTTTCTTT.